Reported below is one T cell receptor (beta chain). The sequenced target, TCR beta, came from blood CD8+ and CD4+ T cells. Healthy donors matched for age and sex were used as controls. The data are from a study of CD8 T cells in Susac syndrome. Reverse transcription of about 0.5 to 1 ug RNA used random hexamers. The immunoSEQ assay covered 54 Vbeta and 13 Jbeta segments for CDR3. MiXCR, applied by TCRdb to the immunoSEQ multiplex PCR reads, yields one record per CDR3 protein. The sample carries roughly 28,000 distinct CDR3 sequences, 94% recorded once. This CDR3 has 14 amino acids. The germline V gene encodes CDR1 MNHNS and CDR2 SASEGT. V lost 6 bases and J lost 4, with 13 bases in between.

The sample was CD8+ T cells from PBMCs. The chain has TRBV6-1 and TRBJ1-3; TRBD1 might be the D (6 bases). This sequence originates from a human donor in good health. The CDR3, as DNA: TGTGCCAGCAGGGACAGCAGAGGGGGAAACACCATATATTTT. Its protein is CASRDSRGGNTIYF.